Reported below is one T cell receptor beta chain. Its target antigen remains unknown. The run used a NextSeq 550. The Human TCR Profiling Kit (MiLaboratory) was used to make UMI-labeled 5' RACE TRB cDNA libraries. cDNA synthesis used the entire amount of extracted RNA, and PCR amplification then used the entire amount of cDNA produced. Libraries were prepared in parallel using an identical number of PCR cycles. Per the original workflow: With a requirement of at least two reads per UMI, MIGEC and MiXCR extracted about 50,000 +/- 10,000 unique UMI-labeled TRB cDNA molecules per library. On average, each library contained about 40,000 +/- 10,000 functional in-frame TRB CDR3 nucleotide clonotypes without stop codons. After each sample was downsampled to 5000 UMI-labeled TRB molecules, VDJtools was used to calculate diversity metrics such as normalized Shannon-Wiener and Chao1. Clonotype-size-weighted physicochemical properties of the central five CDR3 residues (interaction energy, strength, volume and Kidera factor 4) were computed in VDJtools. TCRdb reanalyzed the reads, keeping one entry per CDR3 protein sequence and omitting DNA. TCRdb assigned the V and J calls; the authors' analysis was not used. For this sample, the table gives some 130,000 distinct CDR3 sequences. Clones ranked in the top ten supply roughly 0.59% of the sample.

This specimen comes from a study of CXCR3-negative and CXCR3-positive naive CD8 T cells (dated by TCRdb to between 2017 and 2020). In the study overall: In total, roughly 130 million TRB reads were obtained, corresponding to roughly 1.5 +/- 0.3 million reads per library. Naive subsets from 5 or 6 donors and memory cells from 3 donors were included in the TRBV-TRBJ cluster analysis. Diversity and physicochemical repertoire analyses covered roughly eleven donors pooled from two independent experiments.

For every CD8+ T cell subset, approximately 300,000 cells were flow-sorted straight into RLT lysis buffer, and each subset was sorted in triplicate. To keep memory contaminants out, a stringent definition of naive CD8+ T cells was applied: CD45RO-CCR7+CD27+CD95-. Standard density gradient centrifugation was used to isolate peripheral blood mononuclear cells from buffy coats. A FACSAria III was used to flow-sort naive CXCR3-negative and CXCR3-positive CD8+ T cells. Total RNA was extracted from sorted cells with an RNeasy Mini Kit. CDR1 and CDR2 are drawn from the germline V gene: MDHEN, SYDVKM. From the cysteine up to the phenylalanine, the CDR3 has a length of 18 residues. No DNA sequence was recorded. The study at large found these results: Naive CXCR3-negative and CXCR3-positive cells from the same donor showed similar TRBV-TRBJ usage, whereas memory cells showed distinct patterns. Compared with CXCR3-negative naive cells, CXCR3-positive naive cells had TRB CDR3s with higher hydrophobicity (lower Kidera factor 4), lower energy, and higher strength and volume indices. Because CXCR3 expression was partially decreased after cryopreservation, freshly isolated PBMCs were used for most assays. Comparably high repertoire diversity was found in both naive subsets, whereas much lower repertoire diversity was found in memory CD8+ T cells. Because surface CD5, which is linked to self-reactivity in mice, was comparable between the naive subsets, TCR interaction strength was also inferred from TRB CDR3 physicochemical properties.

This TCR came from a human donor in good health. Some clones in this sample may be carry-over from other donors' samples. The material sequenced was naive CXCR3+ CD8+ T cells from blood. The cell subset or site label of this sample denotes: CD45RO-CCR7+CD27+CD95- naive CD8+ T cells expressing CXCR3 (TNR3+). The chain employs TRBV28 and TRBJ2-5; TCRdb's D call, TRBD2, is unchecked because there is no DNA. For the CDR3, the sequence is CASSHQKTSGGASETQYF. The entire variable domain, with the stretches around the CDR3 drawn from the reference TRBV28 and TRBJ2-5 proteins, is DVKVTQSSRYLVKRTGEKVFLECVQDMDHENMFWYRQDPGLGLRLIYFSYDVKMKEKGDIPEGYSVSREKKERFSLILESASTNQTSMYLCASSHQKTSGGASETQYFGPGTRLLVL.